Below, 27 T cell receptor beta chains from the same sample are listed, as sequenced in a study of blood T cell repertoires in COVID-19. The table came from immunoSEQ multiplex PCR; TCRdb's copy has only in-frame clones and leaves some out. The data contain around 260,000 clones, about nine tenths of them singletons. Sequences were obtained from peripheral blood. Source of these receptors: a woman aged 35 to 49 who had recovered from COVID-19.

The table lists this clone with a count of one. The chain links TRBV25-1 to TRBJ1-4, with a tentative D call TRBD1 (5 bases). Germline CDR1 is MGHDK and CDR2 is SYGVNS. This CDR3 spans 13 amino acids. V lost 2 bases and J lost 8, with 9 bases in between. DNA for the CDR3: TGTGCCAGCAGTGAAGTGGGGCGCGAAAAACTGTTTTTT. As protein: CASSEVGREKLFF.

This chain connects TRBV6-1 to TRBJ1-3; no definite D call. This CDR3 spans 14 amino acids. CDR1 and CDR2 (germline): MNHNS, SASEGT. Trimming pared 2 bases from V and 4 bases from J, leaving 9 bases between. CDR3 protein: CASSERGRGNTIYF. The CDR3 coding sequence is TGTGCCAGCAGTGAACGCGGCCGCGGAAACACCATATATTTT.

J is TRBJ2-1 and V is TRBV2; 7 nucleotides align to TRBD2. The CDR3 consists of 14 residues. Germline CDR1 reads SNHLY; CDR2 reads FYNNEI. The V and J ends lost 7 bases and 0 bases, in that order; junction bases with no gene match: 3. The CDR3: CASTGLNSYNEQFF. CDR3 nucleotide sequence: TGTGCCAGCACGGGACTAAACTCCTACAATGAGCAGTTCTTC.

The genes are TRBV19 and TRBJ2-1; 7 nucleotides match TRBD2. V lost 3 bases and J lost 3; bases outside the gene matches: 5. Looked up from germline, CDR1 is LNHDA and CDR2 is SQIVND (reference sequence). CDR3 length equals 15 residues. Here the CDR3 reads CASSIDRGVYNEQFF. The CDR3 nucleotides read TGTGCCAGTAGTATCGACCGGGGGGTCTACAATGAGCAGTTCTTC. The full variable domain, its missing parts supplied by reference TRBV19 and TRBJ2-1, is DGGITQSPKYLFRKEGQNVTLSCEQNLNHDAMYWYRQDPGQGLRLIYYSQIVNDFQKGDIAEGYSVSREKKESFPLTVTSAQKNPTAFYLCASSIDRGVYNEQFFGPGTRLTVL.

V and J are TRBV7-3 and TRBJ2-5; D call uncertain. Per the germline V gene, CDR1 is SGHTA and CDR2 is FQGTGA. V lost 2 bases and J 0 bases, leaving 4 bases between the germline ends. This CDR3 is 13 amino acids long. The CDR3 sequence: CASSLSYQETQYF. The DNA for the CDR3 is TGTGCCAGCAGCTTATCGTACCAAGAGACCCAGTACTTC.

The chain employs TRBV11-2 and TRBJ2-7; D uncertain. The V gene's germline CDR1 is SGHAT and CDR2 FQNNGV. This CDR3 comprises 11 residues. The V end was cut by 2 bases, the J end by 6 bases, with 5 bases between. The DNA of the CDR3 is TGTGCCAGCAGCTTATCCATCGAGCAGTACTTC. Its translation is CASSLSIEQYF.

This sequence joins TRBV11-2 and TRBJ1-1; possibly TRBD1 for D (5 bases). The CDR3 has 15 amino acids. Germline V CDR1 and CDR2: SGHAT, FQNNGV. Trimming removed 5 bases from V and 1 base from J, with 14 bases in between. CDR3 amino acids: CASSHPGGGNTEAFF. CDR3 nucleotides: TGTGCCAGCAGCCACCCCGGGGGTGGGAACACTGAAGCTTTCTTT.

The J gene is TRBJ1-6, the V gene TRBV11-2; no firm D call. The CDR3 has 14 amino acids. Germline values: CDR1 SGHAT, CDR2 FQNNGV. Trimming pared 1 base from V and 8 bases from J, leaving 9 bases between. The CDR3 protein is CASSLVVRYSPLHF. DNA for the CDR3: TGTGCCAGCAGCTTAGTAGTCAGGTATTCACCCCTCCACTTT.

CDR3 nucleotide sequence: TGTGCCAGCAGCCGGGACGGTACACGGGGGGCCCTCCACTTT. Protein sequence: CASSRDGTRGALHF. The chain employs TRBV5-4 and TRBJ1-6, with D possibly being TRBD1 (5 bases). The CDR3 has 14 residues. The V gene's germline CDR1 is SGHNT and CDR2 YYREEE (reference sequence). Trimming took off 4 bases at V and 14 bases at J, with 19 bases between the two ends.

This chain uses TRBV7-2 with TRBJ1-2, with TRBD1 as a possible D gene (6 bases). Trimming cost V 5 bases and J 1 base, with 11 bases left between them. Germline CDR1 reads SGHTA; CDR2 reads FQGNSA. This CDR3 region has 14 residues. In DNA, the CDR3 is TGTGCCAGCAGCCGTACAGGGTATAACTATGGCTACACCTTC. This sequence encodes CASSRTGYNYGYTF.

J is TRBJ1-1 and V is TRBV28, with 9 bases matching TRBD1. Losses at the gene ends were 6 bases for V and 6 bases for J; bases not matched to a gene: 14. The length of the CDR3 is 16 residues. Germline assignment: CDR1 MDHEN and CDR2 SYDVKM. CDR3 loop: CASSLTPGQGIPEAFF. The CDR3 DNA sequence: TGTGCCAGCAGCCTCACACCGGGACAGGGTATACCTGAAGCTTTCTTT.

The chain recombines TRBV4-2 with TRBJ2-1; 9 nucleotides match TRBD2. This CDR3 is built from 17 residues. Germline V gene lookup returns CDR1 LGHNA and CDR2 YNFKEQ. The V and J ends lost 4 bases and 2 bases, in that order; junction bases with no gene match: 9. CDR3 sequence reads: CASSLVSGGYAYNEQFF. The CDR3 DNA is TGTGCCAGCAGCCTAGTTAGCGGGGGCTACGCCTACAATGAGCAGTTCTTC.

This clone was counted between two and nine times. This chain links TRBV6-5 with TRBJ2-5; TRBD2 matches at 10 bases. The ends lost 7 bases at V and 4 bases at J; junction bases unmatched: 9. CDR3 length equals 15 residues. The germline V gene has CDR1 MNHEY and CDR2 SVGAGI. CDR3 loop: CASKLSGGRGETQYF. DNA for the CDR3: TGTGCCAGCAAGCTTAGCGGGGGGCGAGGAGAGACCCAGTACTTC.

This chain joins TRBV19 and TRBJ1-5; D uncertain. The CDR3 runs to 12 residues. CDR1 LNHDA and CDR2 SQIVND come from the germline V gene (reference sequence). The germline V and J ends were trimmed by 3 bases and 7 bases, with 7 bases remaining between them. The CDR3 is CASSMRVQPQHF. The CDR3 DNA follows: TGTGCCAGTAGTATGAGGGTACAGCCCCAGCATTTT. Full variable domain (missing parts from reference TRBV19 and TRBJ1-5): DGGITQSPKYLFRKEGQNVTLSCEQNLNHDAMYWYRQDPGQGLRLIYYSQIVNDFQKGDIAEGYSVSREKKESFPLTVTSAQKNPTAFYLCASSMRVQPQHFGDGTRLSIL.

This chain uses TRBV5-8 with TRBJ1-1; D is ambiguous. The CDR3 has 13 residues. Germline V gene data show CDR1 as SGHTS and CDR2 as YDEGEE. With 1 base removed from V and 1 base from J, the gap between germline ends came to 5 bases. The CDR3 sequence: CASSLLRNTEAFF. The CDR3, as DNA: TGTGCCAGCAGCTTGCTAAGGAACACTGAAGCTTTCTTT.

The chain recombines TRBV19 with TRBJ2-7, with 7 bases aligning to TRBD1. Trimming took 6 bases from V and 2 from J; bases not matched to a gene: 13. This CDR3 has 16 amino acids. The germline V gene encodes CDR1 LNHDA and CDR2 SQIVND (reference sequence). CDR3 loop: CASSPSQGRYPYEQYF. CDR3 in DNA: TGTGCCAGTAGCCCCTCACAGGGGAGATATCCCTACGAGCAGTACTTC.

The J gene is TRBJ1-4, the V gene TRBV7-9; 8 positions agree with TRBD1. The CDR3 spans 15 residues. Germline CDR1 SEHNR, CDR2 FQNEAQ (reference sequence). The V gene end was trimmed by 4 bases and the J gene end by 3 bases; junction bases not matched to a gene: 4. The CDR3 spells CASSSDRDSNEKLFF. The CDR3, as DNA: TGTGCCAGCAGCTCGGACAGGGATTCTAATGAAAAACTGTTTTTT.

There are a few counts of this clone. V usage is TRBV5-8 and J usage is TRBJ2-3, with TRBD2 matching over 8 bases. Germline CDR1 and CDR2: SGHTS and YDEGEE. This CDR3 is 18 amino acids long. Unmatched junction bases numbered 12, after V lost 1 base and J lost 2 bases. The CDR3 sequence: CASSLRRGGAPHTDTQYF. The DNA of the CDR3 is TGTGCCAGCAGCTTGCGCCGGGGGGGTGCTCCACACACAGATACGCAGTATTTT.

V gene TRBV5-1 combines with J gene TRBJ1-1, with D possibly TRBD1 on 5 matching bases. Germline CDR1 SGHRS, CDR2 YFSETQ. The CDR3 sequence is 13 residues long. The V and J ends lost 2 bases and 7 bases respectively, with 12 bases between them. The CDR3 sequence: CASSFTGSNEAFF. Written as DNA, the CDR3 is TGCGCCAGCAGCTTTACAGGAAGCAATGAAGCTTTCTTT.

V is TRBV6-2 or TRBV6-3 and J is TRBJ1-6; D unresolved. The ends were cut back, 5 bases at V and 0 bases at J, with 11 bases in the middle. Germline V CDR1 and CDR2: MNHEY, SVGEGT. CDR3 length: 16 residues. The CDR3 here is CASSGSSGSYNSPLHF. CDR3 bases: TGTGCCAGCAGTGGGAGTTCGGGCTCCTATAATTCACCCCTCCACTTT.

This clone was found once. J is TRBJ1-2 and V is TRBV10-2, with 7 bases aligning to TRBD1. Trimming cost V 6 bases and J 10 bases; bases outside gene matches: 11. The CDR3 is made up of 13 amino acids. Looked up from germline, CDR1 is WSHSY and CDR2 is SAAADI. This chain's CDR3 is CASRATGAVNYTF. The CDR3 bases are TGCGCCAGCAGGGCAACAGGGGCCGTAAACTACACCTTC.

The gene calls are TRBV7-8 and TRBJ1-5; D is possibly TRBD1 (6 bases). The CDR3 is 16 residues long. The V gene's germline CDR1 is SGHVS and CDR2 FQNEAQ. V was cut by 0 bases and J by 1 base, with 10 bases left in between. The CDR3 sequence: CASSLAGRGSNQPQHF. The CDR3 DNA follows: TGTGCCAGCAGCTTAGCTGGCAGGGGAAGCAATCAGCCCCAGCATTTT.

The CDR3: CASSEPGKDEQFF. The CDR3 DNA sequence: TGTGCCAGCAGCGAACCAGGGAAGGATGAGCAGTTCTTC. This chain uses TRBV7-3 with TRBJ2-1, with D possibly matching TRBD1 (5 bases). In germline, CDR1 is SGHTA, CDR2 FQGTGA. Trimming stripped 5 bases from V and 8 bases from J, with 13 bases between. The CDR3 length is 13 residues.

V and J are TRBV29-1 and TRBJ1-1, with unresolved D. The V and J ends lost 7 bases and 0 bases respectively, with 9 bases between them. The CDR3 runs to 12 residues. The germline CDR1 and CDR2 sequences are SQVTM and ANQGSEA. CDR3 loop: CSAWEVNTEAFF. The CDR3 nucleotides read TGCAGCGCCTGGGAGGTGAACACTGAAGCTTTCTTT.

This clone was found a few times. The CDR3 reads CASRDFQGNTEAFF. CDR3 nucleotide sequence: TGTGCCAGCCGAGACTTCCAGGGCAACACTGAAGCTTTCTTT. The chain carries TRBV2 and TRBJ1-1; D is possibly TRBD1 (5 bases). The CDR3 length is 14 residues. V gave up 8 bases and J gave up 2 bases, with 15 bases separating them. Per germline, CDR1 SNHLY and CDR2 FYNNEI.

The V call is TRBV5-1, the J call TRBJ1-6, with 10 bases fitting TRBD1. The V gene's germline CDR1 is SGHRS and CDR2 YFSETQ. V shed 6 bases and J 7 bases; nucleotides not matched to a gene: 7. The CDR3 covers 15 residues. CDR3 DNA sequence: TGCGCCAGCACCTGGGGGACAGGGGTAAATTCACCCCTCCACTTT. As protein: CASTWGTGVNSPLHF.

This clone was observed a single time. The chain uses TRBV6-2 or TRBV6-3 and TRBJ1-2; 10 nucleotides align to TRBD1. V was pared by 2 bases and J by 8 bases, with 8 bases of the junction left unmatched. CDR1 is MNHEY and CDR2 is SVGEGT in the germline V gene. The length of the CDR3 is 15 residues. The CDR3 nucleotides are TGTGCCAGCAGTTACGGGACAGGGGATGTTAACGGCTACACCTTC. It specifies CASSYGTGDVNGYTF.